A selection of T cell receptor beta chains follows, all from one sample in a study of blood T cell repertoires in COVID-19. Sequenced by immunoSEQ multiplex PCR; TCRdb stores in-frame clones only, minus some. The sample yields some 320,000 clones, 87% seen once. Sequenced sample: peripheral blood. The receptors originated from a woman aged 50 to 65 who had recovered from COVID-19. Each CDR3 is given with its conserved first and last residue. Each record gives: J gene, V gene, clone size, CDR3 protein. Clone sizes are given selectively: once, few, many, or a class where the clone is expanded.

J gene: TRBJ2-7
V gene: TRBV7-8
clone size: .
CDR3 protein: CASSLAATSGSIGREQYF

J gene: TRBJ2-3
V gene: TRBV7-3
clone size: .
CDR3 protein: CASSLNSDTQYF

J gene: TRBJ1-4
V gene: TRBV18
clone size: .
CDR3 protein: CASSPGASEKLFF

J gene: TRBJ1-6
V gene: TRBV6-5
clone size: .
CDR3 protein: CASSRTHNSPLHF

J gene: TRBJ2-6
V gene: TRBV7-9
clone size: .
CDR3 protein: CASSSRTVSGANVLTF

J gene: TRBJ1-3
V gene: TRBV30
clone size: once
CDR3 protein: CAWSGTALGNTIYF

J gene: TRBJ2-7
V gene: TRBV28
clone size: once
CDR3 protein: CASLTRTSGAYEQYF

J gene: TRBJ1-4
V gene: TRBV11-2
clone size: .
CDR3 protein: CASSSRPTGFF

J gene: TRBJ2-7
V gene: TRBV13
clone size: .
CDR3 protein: CASSLAGGLEQYF

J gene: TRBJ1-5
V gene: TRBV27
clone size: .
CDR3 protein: CASSLSRLTGPNQPQHF

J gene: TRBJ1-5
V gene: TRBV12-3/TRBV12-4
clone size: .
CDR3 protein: CASSGQGSQPQHF

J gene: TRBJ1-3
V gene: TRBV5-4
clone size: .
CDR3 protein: CASSATGFGNTIYF

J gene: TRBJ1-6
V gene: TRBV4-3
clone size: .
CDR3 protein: CASSQGRRINSPLHF

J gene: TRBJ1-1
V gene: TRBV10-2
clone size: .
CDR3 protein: CASRDRGAEAFF

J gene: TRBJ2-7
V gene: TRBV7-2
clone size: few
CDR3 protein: CASSLDRTSVYEQYF

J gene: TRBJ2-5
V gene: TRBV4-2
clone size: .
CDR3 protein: CASSRARTEETQYF

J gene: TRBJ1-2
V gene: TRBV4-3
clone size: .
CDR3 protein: CASSHGTGGSYGYTF

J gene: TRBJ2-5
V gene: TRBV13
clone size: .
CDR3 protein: CASSSAGTQYF

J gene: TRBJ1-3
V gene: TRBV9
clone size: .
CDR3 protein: CASSPGSGQGAGTIYF

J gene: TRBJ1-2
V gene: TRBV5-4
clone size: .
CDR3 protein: CASSKRDSFYGYTF

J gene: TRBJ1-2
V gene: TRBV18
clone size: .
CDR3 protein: CASSLGEGHGGYTF

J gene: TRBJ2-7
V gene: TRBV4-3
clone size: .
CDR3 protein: CASSQQRDYEQYF

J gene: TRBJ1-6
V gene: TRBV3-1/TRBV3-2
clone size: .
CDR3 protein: CATATGDSPLHF

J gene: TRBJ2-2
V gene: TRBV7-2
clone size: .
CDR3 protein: CASSLSLAGAGELFF

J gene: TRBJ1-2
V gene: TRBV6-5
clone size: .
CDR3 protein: CASTDRDSGYTF

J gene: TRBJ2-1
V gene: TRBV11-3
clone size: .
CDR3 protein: CASSLSITGTRDEQFF

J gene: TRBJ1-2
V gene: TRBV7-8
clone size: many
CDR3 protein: CASSLESGQGRYGYTF

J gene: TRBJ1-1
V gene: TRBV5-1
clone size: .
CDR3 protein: CASRPPDRNMNTEAFF

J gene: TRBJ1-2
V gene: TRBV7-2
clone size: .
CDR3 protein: CASSPRQGSDYGYTF

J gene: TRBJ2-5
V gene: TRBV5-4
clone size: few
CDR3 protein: CASSLFFQETQYF

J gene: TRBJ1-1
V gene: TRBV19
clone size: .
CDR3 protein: CASRDRGLVMNTEAFF

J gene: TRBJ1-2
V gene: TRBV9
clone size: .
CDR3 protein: CASRGQTRNYGYTF

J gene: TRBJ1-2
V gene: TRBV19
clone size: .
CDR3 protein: CATAPSGEGPYGYTF

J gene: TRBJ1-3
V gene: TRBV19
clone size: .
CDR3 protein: CASTIGLASGNTIYF

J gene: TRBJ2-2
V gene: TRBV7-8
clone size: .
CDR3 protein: CASSLDPSGRQGGELFF

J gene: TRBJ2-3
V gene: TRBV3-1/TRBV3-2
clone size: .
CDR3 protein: CASSQDGTSGRDTQYF

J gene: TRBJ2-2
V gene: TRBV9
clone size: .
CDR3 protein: CASSPPAGSGELFF

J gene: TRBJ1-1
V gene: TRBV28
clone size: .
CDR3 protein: CASSFIGQGTTEAFF

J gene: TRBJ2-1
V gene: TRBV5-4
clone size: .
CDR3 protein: CASSLGTSRPAGGNEQFF

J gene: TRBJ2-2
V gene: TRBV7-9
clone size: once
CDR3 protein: CASSPGGTGELFF

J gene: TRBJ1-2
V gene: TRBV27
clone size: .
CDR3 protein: CASSERNYGYTF

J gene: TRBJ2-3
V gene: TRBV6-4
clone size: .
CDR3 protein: CASSLTSGSTDTQYF

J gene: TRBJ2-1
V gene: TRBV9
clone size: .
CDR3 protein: CASSARLIAGENEQFF

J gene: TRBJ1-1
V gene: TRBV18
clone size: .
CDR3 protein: CASSRTGTEAFF

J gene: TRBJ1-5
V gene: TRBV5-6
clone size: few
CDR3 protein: CASSLWTRNQPQHF

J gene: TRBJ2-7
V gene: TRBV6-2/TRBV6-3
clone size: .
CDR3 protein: CASSGQGAWEQYF

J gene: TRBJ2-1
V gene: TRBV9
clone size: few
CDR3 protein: CASSAGLGPHNEQFF

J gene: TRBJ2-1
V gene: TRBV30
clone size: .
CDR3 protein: CAWSSGRGDEQFF

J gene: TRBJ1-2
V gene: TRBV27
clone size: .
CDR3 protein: CASSLKRPDRASGYTF

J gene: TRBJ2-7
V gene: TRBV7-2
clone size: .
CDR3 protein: CASSLSGGRSYEQYF

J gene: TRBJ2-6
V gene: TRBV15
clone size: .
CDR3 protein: CATSSFGFGRPGANVLTF

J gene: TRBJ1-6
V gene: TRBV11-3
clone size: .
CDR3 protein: CASSSYYNSPLHF

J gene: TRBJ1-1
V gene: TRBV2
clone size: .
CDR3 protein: CASSEQNMNTEAFF

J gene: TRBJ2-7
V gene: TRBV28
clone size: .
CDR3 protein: CASSFNSFTYEQYF